A selection of T cell receptor beta chains follows, all from one sample in a study of T cells in Graves' hyperthyroidism and ophthalmopathy. TCRdb reprocessed the multiplex PCR reads with MiXCR, giving one entry per CDR3 protein. The table has approximately 210,000 distinct CDR3 sequences, roughly a sixth seen once; the top ten hold approximately 46%. Sample: blood. The receptors come from a man aged 50 to 59 with Graves' hyperthyroidism. Both conserved end residues are part of each CDR3. A D gene is named only where the DNA matches it firmly. The size of a clone is reported for some rows only, either as once, few or many, or as a class for expanded clones.

>-|15|TRBJ2-1|-|TRBV18
CASSPDRDSLNEQFF
TGTGCCAGCTCACCAGATCGGGACTCCCTAAATGAGCAGTTCTTC
>few|13|TRBJ1-6|-|TRBV7-2
CASSLDRVPPLHF
TGTGCCAGCAGCTTAGACAGGGTACCACCCCTCCACTTT
>many|15|TRBJ2-7|-|TRBV7-9
CASSSIWTAAEEQYF
TGTGCCAGCAGCTCCATTTGGACGGCAGCTGAAGAGCAGTACTTC
>many|15|TRBJ1-5|-|TRBV2
CASSAIRGGNQPQHF
TGTGCCAGCAGTGCGATCCGGGGTGGCAATCAGCCCCAGCATTTT
>many|11|TRBJ2-5|-|TRBV2
CASSVEVAQYF
TGTGCCAGCAGTGTAGAAGTGGCCCAGTACTTC
>-|13|TRBJ2-3|-|TRBV7-9
CASSSTRSDTQYF
TGTGCCAGCAGCTCTACTCGTTCAGATACGCAGTATTTT
>many|13|TRBJ2-1|-|TRBV29-1
CSVEFQQHNEQFF
TGCAGCGTTGAGTTTCAGCAACACAATGAGCAGTTCTTC
>-|15|TRBJ2-2|TRBD2|TRBV28
CASPTSGSHTGELFF
TGTGCCAGCCCCACTAGCGGGAGTCACACCGGGGAGCTGTTTTTT
>many|13|TRBJ2-5|-|TRBV20-1
CSAREAGRETQYF
TGCAGTGCTAGAGAGGCGGGCAGGGAGACCCAGTACTTC
>many|14|TRBJ2-7|TRBD1|TRBV20-1
CSAVGQGDSYEQYF
TGCAGTGCTGTGGGACAGGGGGACTCCTACGAGCAGTACTTC
>-|15|TRBJ1-5|TRBD1|TRBV7-9
CASSPGGVRNQPQHF
TGTGCCAGCAGCCCAGGGGGCGTTCGCAATCAGCCCCAGCATTTT
>many|16|TRBJ1-4|-|TRBV12-3/TRBV12-4
CASSLGLSSTNEKLFF
TGTGCCAGCAGTTTAGGTCTCAGCTCAACTAATGAAAAACTGTTTTTT
>-|19|TRBJ2-1|TRBD1|TRBV9
CASSVGGGANFGTGNEQFF
TGTGCCAGCAGCGTAGGTGGGGGAGCTAATTTCGGGACAGGCAATGAGCAGTTCTTC
>-|15|TRBJ2-2|-|TRBV5-1
CASSLSVGAFGELFF
TGCGCCAGCAGCTTGTCTGTAGGGGCGTTCGGGGAGCTGTTTTTT
>many|15|TRBJ2-1|-|TRBV13
CASNPTGMEHNEQFF
TGTGCCAGCAACCCGACTGGGATGGAACACAATGAGCAGTTCTTC
>-|16|TRBJ2-3|TRBD2|TRBV4-1
CASSQAGGPGTDTQYF
TGCGCCAGCAGCCAAGCGGGAGGGCCTGGCACAGATACGCAGTATTTT
>few|16|TRBJ2-7|TRBD2|TRBV5-1
CASSLTLSGMINEQYF
TGCGCCAGCAGCTTGACGCTAAGCGGGATGATCAACGAGCAGTACTTC